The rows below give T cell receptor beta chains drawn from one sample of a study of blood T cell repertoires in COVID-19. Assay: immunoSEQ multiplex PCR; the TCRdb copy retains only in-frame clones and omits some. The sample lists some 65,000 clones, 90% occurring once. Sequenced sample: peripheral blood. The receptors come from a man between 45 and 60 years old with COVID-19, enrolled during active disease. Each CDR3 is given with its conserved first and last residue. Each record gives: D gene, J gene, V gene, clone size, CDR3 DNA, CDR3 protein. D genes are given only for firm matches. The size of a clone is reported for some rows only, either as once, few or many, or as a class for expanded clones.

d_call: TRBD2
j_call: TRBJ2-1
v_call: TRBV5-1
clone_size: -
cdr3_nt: TGCGCCAGCAGCGGGGGACTAGCGGACTACAATGAGCAGTTCTTC
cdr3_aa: CASSGGLADYNEQFF

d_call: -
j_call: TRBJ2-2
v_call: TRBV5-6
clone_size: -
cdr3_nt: TGTGCCAGCAGCTTGCTCCCCTCAGTCGGGGAGCTGTTTTTT
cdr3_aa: CASSLLPSVGELFF

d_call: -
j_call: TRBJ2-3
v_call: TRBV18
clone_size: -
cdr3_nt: TGTGCCAGCTCACCCCGACAGGAAATTCTCACAGATACGCAGTATTTT
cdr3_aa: CASSPRQEILTDTQYF

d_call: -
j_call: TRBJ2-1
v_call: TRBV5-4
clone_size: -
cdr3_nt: TGTGCCAGCAGCTCAACCCGCCGGGGTGAGCAGTTCTTC
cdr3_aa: CASSSTRRGEQFF

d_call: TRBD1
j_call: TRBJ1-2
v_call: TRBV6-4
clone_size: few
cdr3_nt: TGTGCCAGCAGGTCCGGGACAGGGGATCTTAACTATGGCTACACCTTC
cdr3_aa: CASRSGTGDLNYGYTF

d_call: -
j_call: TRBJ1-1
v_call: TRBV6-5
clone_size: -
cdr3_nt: TGTGCCAGCAGTTACCAGAGACTCCACGCCGGCACTGAAGCTTTCTTT
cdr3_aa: CASSYQRLHAGTEAFF

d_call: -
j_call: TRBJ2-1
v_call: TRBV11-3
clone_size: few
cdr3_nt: TGTGCCAGCAGCGCCCGACTCCTCGGCGATGAGCAGTTCTTC
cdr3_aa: CASSARLLGDEQFF

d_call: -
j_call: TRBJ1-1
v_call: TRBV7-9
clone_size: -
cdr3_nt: TGTGCCAGCAGCGAACAAGGGGGTACCACTGAAGCTTTCTTT
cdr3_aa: CASSEQGGTTEAFF

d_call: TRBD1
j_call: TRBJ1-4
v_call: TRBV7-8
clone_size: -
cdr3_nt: TGTGCCAGCAGCCCTAAGCGACAGGGTCTGAATGAAAAACTGTTTTTT
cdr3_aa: CASSPKRQGLNEKLFF

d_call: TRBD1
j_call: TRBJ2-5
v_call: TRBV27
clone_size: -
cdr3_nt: TGTGCCAGCACCCCGCCCCCGACAGGGGCATACCAAGAGACCCAGTACTTC
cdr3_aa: CASTPPPTGAYQETQYF

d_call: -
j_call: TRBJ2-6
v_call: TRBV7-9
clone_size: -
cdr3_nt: TGTGCCAGCAGCTTAGATAGTGCCCGGACTCGCTCTGGGGCCAACGTCCTGACTTTC
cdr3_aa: CASSLDSARTRSGANVLTF

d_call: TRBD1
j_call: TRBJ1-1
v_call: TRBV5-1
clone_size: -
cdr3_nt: TGCGCCAGCAGCTCGGGACAGGGGTTTGGAATAAACACTGAAGCTTTCTTT
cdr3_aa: CASSSGQGFGINTEAFF

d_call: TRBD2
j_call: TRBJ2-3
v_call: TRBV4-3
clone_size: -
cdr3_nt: TGCGCCAGCAGCCAAGATTTCACTAGCGTAGCAGATACGCAGTATTTT
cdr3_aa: CASSQDFTSVADTQYF

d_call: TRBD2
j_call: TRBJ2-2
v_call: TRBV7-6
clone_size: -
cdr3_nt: TGTGCCAGCAGCTTAGGGGGACTAGCGGGAGATAGCACCGGGGAGCTGTTTTTT
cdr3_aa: CASSLGGLAGDSTGELFF

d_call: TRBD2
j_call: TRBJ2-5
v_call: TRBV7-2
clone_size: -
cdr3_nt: TGTGCCAGCAGCTTAGCCCCCCCCGGCGCGGGGGGACGCGAAGAGACCCAGTACTTC
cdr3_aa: CASSLAPPGAGGREETQYF

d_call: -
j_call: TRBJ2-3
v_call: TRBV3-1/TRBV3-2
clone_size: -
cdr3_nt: TGTGCCAGCGGCAAAATGGGGGCAGAGTCCACAGATACGCAGTATTTT
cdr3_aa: CASGKMGAESTDTQYF

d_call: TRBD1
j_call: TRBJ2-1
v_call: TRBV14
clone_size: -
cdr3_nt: TGTGCCAGCAGCCCGGGTTGGGACAGGGAACAGAGGGGGTCGTACAATGAGCAGTTCTTC
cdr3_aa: CASSPGWDREQRGSYNEQFF

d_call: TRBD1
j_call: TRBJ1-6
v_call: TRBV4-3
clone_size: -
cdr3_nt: TGCGCCAGCAGCCGCCTGCGGGACAGGGATTCACCCCTCCACTTT
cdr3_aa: CASSRLRDRDSPLHF

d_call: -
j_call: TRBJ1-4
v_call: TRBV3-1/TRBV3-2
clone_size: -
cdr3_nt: TGTGCCAGCAGCCAAGACCCAGCAACTAATGAAAAACTGTTTTTT
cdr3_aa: CASSQDPATNEKLFF

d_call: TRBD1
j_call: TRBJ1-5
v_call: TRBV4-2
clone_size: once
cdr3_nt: TGTGCCAGCAGCGAACAGGGGATGAGCAATCAGCCCCAGCATTTT
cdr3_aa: CASSEQGMSNQPQHF

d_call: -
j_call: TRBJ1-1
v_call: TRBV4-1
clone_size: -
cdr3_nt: TGCGCCAGCAGCCACCAGGGATCCCCTGAAGCTTTCTTT
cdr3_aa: CASSHQGSPEAFF

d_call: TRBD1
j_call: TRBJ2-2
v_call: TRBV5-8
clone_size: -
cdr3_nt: TGTGCCAGCAGCACAGGACAGGCTGACACCGGGGAGCTGTTTTTT
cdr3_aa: CASSTGQADTGELFF

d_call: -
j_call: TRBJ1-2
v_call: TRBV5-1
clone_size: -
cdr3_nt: TGCGCCAGCAGCTTGGAAGGGGATTTCTATGGCTACACCTTC
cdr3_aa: CASSLEGDFYGYTF

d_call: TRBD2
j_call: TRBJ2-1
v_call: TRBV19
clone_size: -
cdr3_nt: TGTGCCAGTACCCGTGGCGGGAGGGCAGGTGAGCAGTTCTTC
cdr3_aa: CASTRGGRAGEQFF

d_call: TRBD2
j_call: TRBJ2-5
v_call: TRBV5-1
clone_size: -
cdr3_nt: TGCGCCAGCAGCGGCATAGCGGGAGGGCCGATGGGCGGCGAGACCCAGTACTTC
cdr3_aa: CASSGIAGGPMGGETQYF

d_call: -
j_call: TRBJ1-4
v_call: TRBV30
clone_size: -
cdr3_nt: TGTGCCTGGAGTTACGGTGGGCTTGAAAAACTGTTTTTT
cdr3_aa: CAWSYGGLEKLFF

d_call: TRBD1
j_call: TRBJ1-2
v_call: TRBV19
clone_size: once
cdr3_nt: TGTGCCAGTAGTAAGACTGGACAGGGGCCTCGCTATGGCTACACCTTC
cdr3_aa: CASSKTGQGPRYGYTF

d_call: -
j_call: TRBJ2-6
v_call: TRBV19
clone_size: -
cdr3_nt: TGTGCCAGTAGTATCTGGGCAGGGCGTATTACTGGGGCCAACGTCCTGACTTTC
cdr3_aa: CASSIWAGRITGANVLTF

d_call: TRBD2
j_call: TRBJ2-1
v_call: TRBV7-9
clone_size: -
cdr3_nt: TGTGCCAGCAGCGTCCGAGGGACTAGCGGGTACAATGAGCAGTTCTTC
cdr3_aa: CASSVRGTSGYNEQFF

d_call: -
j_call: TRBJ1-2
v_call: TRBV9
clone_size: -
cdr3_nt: TGTGCCAGCAGCGTAGAGGGGCTCAGGGCATCACAGGGCTACACCTTC
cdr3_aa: CASSVEGLRASQGYTF

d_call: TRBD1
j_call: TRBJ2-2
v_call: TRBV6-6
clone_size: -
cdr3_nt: TGTGCCAGCAGTCGGACAGGGCCACCTTTCTTGAACACCGGGGAGCTGTTTTTT
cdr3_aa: CASSRTGPPFLNTGELFF

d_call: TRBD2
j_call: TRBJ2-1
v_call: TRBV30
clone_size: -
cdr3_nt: TGTGCCTGGAGTACTAGCGGCTACAATGAGCAGTTCTTC
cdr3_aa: CAWSTSGYNEQFF